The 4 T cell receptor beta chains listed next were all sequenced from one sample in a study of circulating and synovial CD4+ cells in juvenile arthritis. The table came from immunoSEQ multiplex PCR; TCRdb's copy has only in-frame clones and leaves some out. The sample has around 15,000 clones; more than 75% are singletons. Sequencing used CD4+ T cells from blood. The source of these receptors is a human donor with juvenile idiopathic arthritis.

CDR3 protein: CASSLAREFEQFF. DNA of the CDR3: TGTGCCAGCAGCTTAGCACGGGAGTTTGAGCAGTTCTTC. This chain uses TRBV11-3 with TRBJ2-1; TRBD2 might be the D (6 bases). The germline V gene has CDR1 SGHNT and CDR2 YENEEA. The V gene lost 1 base and the J gene lost 9 bases, with 10 bases spanning the gap. The CDR3 spans 13 residues.

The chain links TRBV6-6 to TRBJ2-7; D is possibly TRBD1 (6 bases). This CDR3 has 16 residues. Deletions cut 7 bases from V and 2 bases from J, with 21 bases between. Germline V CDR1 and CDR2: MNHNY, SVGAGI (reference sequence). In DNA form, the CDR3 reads TGTGCCAGCACTAGGGGGACCCGGACGGACACCTACGAGCAGTACTTC. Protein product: CASTRGTRTDTYEQYF.

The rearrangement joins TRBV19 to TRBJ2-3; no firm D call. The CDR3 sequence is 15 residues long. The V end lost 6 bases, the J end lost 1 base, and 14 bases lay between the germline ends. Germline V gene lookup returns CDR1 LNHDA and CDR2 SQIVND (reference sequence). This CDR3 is CASSPRTIRTDTQYF. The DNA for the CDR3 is TGTGCCAGTAGCCCCAGAACTATTCGCACAGATACGCAGTATTTT.

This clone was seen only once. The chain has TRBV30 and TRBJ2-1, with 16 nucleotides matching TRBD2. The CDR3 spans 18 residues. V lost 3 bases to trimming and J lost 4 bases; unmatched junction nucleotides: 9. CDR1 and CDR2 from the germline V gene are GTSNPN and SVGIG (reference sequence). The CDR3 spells CAWRGLAGGGGRYNEQFF. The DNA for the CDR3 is TGTGCCTGGAGGGGACTAGCGGGAGGGGGGGGAAGGTACAATGAGCAGTTCTTC.